The 27 T cell receptor beta chains below come from one sample, sequenced in a study of T-cell memory formation after mild COVID-19. TCRdb re-called the 5' RACE reads with MiXCR, one entry per CDR3 protein. This table holds 270,000 or so distinct CDR3 sequences, about a sixth found once. Sequencing input: PBMCs or a T cell subset sorted from them (not recorded which). The receptors derive from a man in his late teens or twenties who had mild COVID-19 (a few samples of this study predate the infection). Cell type and time point are not known.

Ten or more counts support this clonotype. J is TRBJ1-1 and V is TRBV5-1; TRBD1 might be the D (6 bases). Germline values: CDR1 SGHRS, CDR2 YFSETQ. This CDR3 spans 14 amino acids. V lost 4 bases and J 2 bases, leaving 12 bases between the germline ends. Here the CDR3 DNA reads TGCGCCAGCAGCCCCTGGGGGGGCAACACTGAAGCTTTCTTT. Amino acids: CASSPWGGNTEAFF.

The table lists this clonotype with a few counts. The chain couples TRBV5-5 to TRBJ2-2, with D possibly matching TRBD2 (5 bases). The CDR3 is 17 residues long. With 0 bases removed from V and 6 bases from J, the gap between germline ends came to 18 bases. Germline V gene sequence: CDR1 SGHKS, CDR2 YYEKEE (reference sequence). The CDR3 nucleotides read TGTGCCAGCAGCTTGGCAAGGGAGCGATCCCTTTCCGGGGAGCTGTTTTTT. Its translation is CASSLARERSLSGELFF.

This clonotype was detected a few times. This chain links TRBV3-1 with TRBJ1-4; D possibly corresponds to TRBD1 (5 bases). The CDR3 consists of 16 residues. CDR1 is LGHDT and CDR2 is YNNKEL in the germline V gene (reference sequence). Deletions cut 3 bases from V and 2 bases from J, with 13 bases between. The CDR3 spells CASSQEGRWTNEKLFF. For the CDR3, the DNA is TGTGCCAGCAGCCAGGAGGGGCGGTGGACTAATGAAAAACTGTTTTTT. The whole variable domain, remainder taken from reference TRBV3-1 and TRBJ1-4, is DTAVSQTPKYLVTQMGNDKSIKCEQNLGHDTMYWYKQDSKKFLKIMFSYNNKELIINETVPNRFSPKSPDKAHLNLHINSLELGDSAVYFCASSQEGRWTNEKLFFGSGTQLSVL.

This clonotype was detected a few times. The rearrangement links TRBV7-2 to TRBJ2-7; D assignment may be TRBD1 or TRBD2 (6 bases each). V lost 5 bases to trimming and J lost 9 bases, with 17 bases between them. The germline V gene has CDR1 SGHTA and CDR2 FQGNSA. CDR3 length equals 13 residues. Written as DNA, the CDR3 is TGTGCCAGCAGCCCCGGGACGGGGGCTGTGCAGTACTTC. Protein: CASSPGTGAVQYF.

This clonotype appeared a few times. The CDR3 DNA reads TGCGCCAGCAGCAACCCCGGGCCTAATGAAAAACTGTTTTTT. Protein sequence: CASSNPGPNEKLFF. The gene calls are TRBV5-1 and TRBJ1-4; no reliable D call. This CDR3 comprises 14 residues. The V gene lost 4 bases and the J gene lost 3 bases, with 10 bases spanning the gap. The germline CDR1 and CDR2 sequences are SGHRS and YFSETQ.

The chain has TRBV7-9 and TRBJ2-1, with TRBD2 matching over 11 bases. The CDR3 consists of 17 residues. CDR1 and CDR2 from the germline V gene are SEHNR and FQNEAQ (reference sequence). Germline trimming cut 7 bases from V and 0 bases from J; bases unmatched to any gene: 8. CDR3 DNA sequence: TGTGCCAGCATCGATACTAGCGGGGGCCTCTCCTACAATGAGCAGTTCTTC. Residues: CASIDTSGGLSYNEQFF.

V gene TRBV5-1 combines with J gene TRBJ2-5; D remains unclear. V gave up 0 bases and J gave up 5 bases, with 8 bases separating them. Germline CDR1 is SGHRS and CDR2 is YFSETQ. This CDR3 contains 13 residues. CDR3 nucleotides: TGCGCCAGCAGCTTGGGCACGAGGGAGACCCAGTACTTC. Residues: CASSLGTRETQYF.

This clonotype was detected many times. The chain employs TRBV20-1 and TRBJ2-1; 7 nucleotides line up with TRBD2. V was pared by 0 bases and J by 4 bases, with 6 bases of the junction left unmatched. The germline gives CDR1 DFQATT, CDR2 SNEGSKA (reference sequence). There are 15 residues in the CDR3. CDR3 protein: CSARDSSGAYNEQFF. In DNA form, the CDR3 reads TGCAGTGCTAGAGATTCTAGCGGAGCATACAATGAGCAGTTCTTC.

This clonotype was recorded at least ten times. The chain combines TRBV7-6 with TRBJ2-3; D is possibly TRBD2 (5 bases). The CDR3 is 13 amino acids. Trimming took off 5 bases at V and 6 bases at J, with 12 bases between the two ends. CDR1 is SGHVS, CDR2 FNYEAQ, per germline. In nucleotides, the CDR3 is TGTGCCAGCAGCCCTTGGGAGTCGGATACGCAGTATTTT. As protein: CASSPWESDTQYF.

This clonotype was recorded a few times. This chain connects TRBV15 to TRBJ1-4, with 7 bases identical to TRBD1. Germline V gene sequence: CDR1 LNHNV, CDR2 YYDKDF (reference sequence). The length of the CDR3 is 15 residues. The V and J ends lost 1 base and 4 bases, in that order; junction bases with no gene match: 3. CDR3 sequence: CATSRGGQFNEKLFF. CDR3 nucleotides: TGTGCCACCAGCAGAGGGGGACAGTTTAATGAAAAACTGTTTTTT.

This clonotype turned up a few times. V is TRBV7-3 and J is TRBJ2-1; 8 bases match TRBD2. Germline values: CDR1 SGHTA, CDR2 FQGTGA. The CDR3 has 15 amino acids. The V gene end was trimmed by 1 base and the J gene end by 6 bases; junction bases not matched to a gene: 5. The CDR3 loop is CASSLSGGMGNEQFF. In DNA form, the CDR3 reads TGTGCCAGCAGCTTAAGCGGGGGGATGGGCAATGAGCAGTTCTTC.

This rearrangement joins TRBV7-2 to TRBJ1-2; the D gene is possibly TRBD1 (5 bases). The CDR3 loop spans 14 amino acids. The V end lost 5 bases, the J end lost 13 bases, and 23 bases lay between the germline ends. Germline CDR1 SGHTA, CDR2 FQGNSA. As DNA, the CDR3 is TGTGCCAGCAGCCCGGGGCCAGGAAAGGTTCGGATCACCTTC. It is translated as CASSPGPGKVRITF.

This clonotype appeared a few times. The chain links TRBV6-5 to TRBJ2-1, with 9 bases matching TRBD2. Germline assignment: CDR1 MNHEY and CDR2 SVGAGI. The V segment lost 10 bases and the J segment 13 bases; nucleotides outside the gene matches: 20. The CDR3 sequence is 15 residues long. In nucleotides, the CDR3 is TGTGCCACCACGACGGGCGGGGGGGCCGGAGTCAACCAGTTCTTC. Residues: CATTTGGGAGVNQFF.

This clonotype has only a few counts. This chain connects TRBV7-9 to TRBJ2-5, with D maybe TRBD1 (6 bases). The ends were cut back, 0 bases at V and 4 bases at J, with 9 bases in the middle. Germline CDR1 is SEHNR and CDR2 is FQNEAQ (reference sequence). The CDR3 totals 14 residues. CDR3 sequence: CASSLAGTRETQYF. Here the CDR3 DNA reads TGTGCCAGCAGCTTAGCGGGGACACGAGAGACCCAGTACTTC.

This clonotype was observed a handful of times. The chain couples TRBV20-1 to TRBJ1-2; a possible D gene is TRBD1 (6 bases). Germline CDR1 DFQATT, CDR2 SNEGSKA (reference sequence). This CDR3 has 13 amino acids. Trimming pared 5 bases from V and 4 bases from J, leaving 14 bases between. CDR3 amino acids: CSAAPGVPYGYTF. CDR3 bases: TGCAGTGCTGCCCCAGGGGTCCCCTATGGCTACACCTTC.

This clonotype was seen many times. The chain couples TRBV4-2 to TRBJ1-5; 8 positions agree with TRBD1. The CDR3 is 16 amino acids. The trim removed 0 bases at V and 5 bases at J, leaving 6 bases unmatched. Germline CDR1 LGHNA, CDR2 YNFKEQ. CDR3 nucleotide sequence: TGTGCCAGCAGCCAAGATCTGCAGGGGGCTTATCAGCCCCAGCATTTT. Translated, it gives CASSQDLQGAYQPQHF.

The chain recombines TRBV5-1 with TRBJ2-2; 10 nucleotides match TRBD1. Germline CDR1 and CDR2: SGHRS and YFSETQ. V lost 1 base, J lost 6 bases, and 6 bases stayed unmatched. The CDR3 loop spans 16 amino acids. The CDR3 nucleotides are TGCGCCAGCAGCTTGACACCGGGACAGGGGCCCGGGGAGCTGTTTTTT. This codes for CASSLTPGQGPGELFF.

This sequence joins TRBV11-1 and TRBJ2-3; D tentatively fits TRBD1 or TRBD2 (5 bases each). The CDR3 has 16 amino acids. V dropped 5 bases and J dropped 0 bases, with 15 bases sitting between them. Germline lookup yields CDR1 SGHAT and CDR2 FQDESV (reference sequence). CDR3 sequence (DNA): TGTGCCAGCAGCGTTGGGGCTAGCTTTAGCACAGATACGCAGTATTTT. Its protein is CASSVGASFSTDTQYF.

The chain carries TRBV4-1 and TRBJ2-1; 9 bases map to TRBD2. CDR3 length equals 18 residues. With V trimmed by 0 bases and J by 5 bases, 11 bases remained unmatched. Germline-derived CDR1 and CDR2 are MGHRA and YSYEKL. Here the CDR3 DNA reads TGCGCCAGCAGCCAAGATCGATGGCGGGGGGGTCTCGACAATGAGCAGTTCTTC. It is translated as CASSQDRWRGGLDNEQFF.

This clonotype was recorded at least ten times. The V call is TRBV7-2, the J call TRBJ2-3; D might be TRBD1 (5 bases). This CDR3 is 14 amino acids long. Germline loops: CDR1 SGHTA, CDR2 FQGNSA. V lost 5 bases and J lost 2, with 11 bases in between. The CDR3 region has the DNA TGTGCCAGCAGCAGATGGGGCCCCACAGATACGCAGTATTTT. Amino acids: CASSRWGPTDTQYF.

The rearrangement joins TRBV7-9 to TRBJ1-1; the D is unclear. Trimming took off 3 bases at V and 8 bases at J, with 7 bases between the two ends. CDR1 and CDR2 (germline): SEHNR, FQNEAQ (reference sequence). CDR3 length: 11 residues. This CDR3 reads CASSFGREAFF. The DNA for the CDR3 is TGTGCCAGCAGCTTTGGCAGGGAAGCTTTCTTT. Full variable domain (remainder filled in from reference TRBV7-9 and TRBJ1-1): DTGVSQNPRHKITKRGQNVTFRCDPISEHNRLYWYRQTLGQGPEFLTYFQNEAQLEKSRLLSDRFSAERPKGSFSTLEIQRTEQGDSAMYLCASSFGREAFFGQGTRLTVV.

There are a few counts of this clonotype. The genes are TRBV5-1 and TRBJ1-5; 10 bases match TRBD1. From germline, CDR1 is SGHRS and CDR2 YFSETQ. The CDR3 has 14 residues. J was trimmed by 7 bases and V by 4 bases; bases with no gene match: 5. CDR3 loop: CASSPGTGEQPQHF. Here the CDR3 DNA reads TGCGCCAGCAGCCCTGGGACAGGGGAGCAGCCCCAGCATTTT.

Only a few counts were recorded for this clonotype. V gene TRBV24-1 combines with J gene TRBJ2-3; D is unresolved. Looked up from germline, CDR1 is KGHDR and CDR2 is SFDVKD. V lost 2 bases, J lost 0 bases, and 5 bases lay in between. The CDR3 is made up of 14 amino acids. The CDR3 region is CATSDYGSTDTQYF. CDR3 coding DNA: TGTGCCACCAGTGATTATGGGAGCACAGATACGCAGTATTTT.

The chain combines TRBV7-2 with TRBJ2-5; TRBD2 is a possible D gene (5 bases). CDR1 is SGHTA and CDR2 is FQGNSA in the germline V gene. The CDR3 runs to 13 residues. Trimming shortened V by 7 bases and J by 5 bases, and 14 bases separated the two germline ends. CDR3 in DNA: TGTGCCAGCAAACTCGGAGGTGGGGAGACCCAGTACTTC. It specifies CASKLGGGETQYF.

The rearrangement joins TRBV4-1 to TRBJ2-2; TRBD1 agrees at 9 bases. The CDR3 length is 16 residues. Germline CDR1 MGHRA, CDR2 YSYEKL. The trim removed 6 bases at V and 6 bases at J, leaving 11 bases unmatched. CDR3 sequence: CASRATGGSWAGELFF. The CDR3 DNA sequence: TGCGCCAGCAGGGCTACAGGGGGCAGTTGGGCCGGGGAGCTGTTTTTT.

The rearrangement uses TRBV6-5 and TRBJ2-2, with a tentative D call TRBD1 (6 bases). Germline CDR1 and CDR2: MNHEY and SVGAGI. Trimming pared 2 bases from V and 0 bases from J, leaving 7 bases between. This CDR3 spans 15 amino acids. CDR3 sequence reads: CASSYRQANTGELFF. The CDR3 nucleotides read TGTGCCAGCAGTTACCGACAGGCGAACACCGGGGAGCTGTTTTTT.

The chain has TRBV20-1 and TRBJ2-2; D gene unclear. CDR1 DFQATT and CDR2 SNEGSKA come from the germline V gene (reference sequence). This CDR3 spans 11 amino acids. V was pared by 3 bases and J by 6 bases, with 5 bases between. The CDR3 is CSARASGELFF. DNA for the CDR3: TGCAGTGCTAGGGCTTCCGGGGAGCTGTTTTTT.